This entry features one TCR beta chain sequence. This specimen belongs to a study of T-cell memory formation after mild COVID-19. For the study at large: TCR clusters largely stayed donor specific.

Trimming removed 0 bases at V and 11 bases at J, with 10 bases between. The CDR3 loop spans 12 amino acids. The germline CDR1 and CDR2 sequences are MNHEY and SVGEGT. From 5'RACE with constant-segment primers came TCR alpha and TCR beta cDNA libraries that carried sample barcodes and UMIs. TCRdb used MiXCR to reprocess the 5' RACE reads, holding one entry per CDR3 protein. The data contain around 190,000 distinct CDR3 sequences, around 18% of them singletons. The receptor was isolated from a man younger than 30 who had mild COVID-19 (a few samples of this study predate the infection). Cell type and time point are not known. Sequencing input: PBMCs or a T cell subset sorted from them (not recorded which). The J gene is TRBJ1-1, the V gene TRBV6-2 or TRBV6-3, with D uncertain. The CDR3 loop reads CASSYSRARAFF. The CDR3 DNA sequence: TGTGCCAGCAGTTACTCAAGGGCACGGGCTTTCTTT.